The 16 T cell receptor beta chains below come from one sample, sequenced in a study of control samples from healthy donors and cancer patients. Some clones are missing from TCRdb's copy, which holds only in-frame ones; the method was immunoSEQ multiplex PCR. This table holds some 120,000 clones, approximately 92% found once. The sample taken for sequencing was PBMCs. The source of these receptors is an older man with head and neck cancer.

A single count supports this clone. The V and J genes are TRBV5-1 and TRBJ2-5; D may be TRBD1 or TRBD2 (5 bases each). CDR1 and CDR2 (germline): SGHRS, YFSETQ. The V gene lost 0 bases and the J gene lost 2 bases, with 11 bases spanning the gap. CDR3 size: 15 residues. CDR3 protein: CASSLDGGLQETQYF. The CDR3 DNA sequence: TGCGCCAGCAGCTTGGATGGGGGATTGCAAGAGACCCAGTACTTC.

This chain joins TRBV6-1 and TRBJ2-2; 9 bases are shared with TRBD1. The germline V gene has CDR1 MNHNS and CDR2 SASEGT. V dropped 4 bases and J dropped 7; count of bases not matched to a gene: 13. The CDR3 loop spans 17 amino acids. The CDR3 bases are TGTGCCAGCAGTGCTCACCGGGACAGGGTTGATGACGGGGAGCTGTTTTTT. This encodes CASSAHRDRVDDGELFF.

The V and J genes are TRBV7-6 and TRBJ2-1; 15 bases agree with TRBD2. The trim removed 4 bases at V and 4 bases at J, leaving 8 bases unmatched. The CDR3 totals 18 residues. Looked up from germline, CDR1 is SGHVS and CDR2 is FNYEAQ. The chain's CDR3 is CASSSGLAGGSGYNEQFF. The CDR3 DNA reads as TGTGCCAGCAGCTCAGGACTAGCGGGAGGGTCGGGTTACAATGAGCAGTTCTTC.

The V gene is TRBV19, the J gene TRBJ2-3; D unclear. The V gene lost 2 bases and the J gene lost 5 bases, with 8 bases spanning the gap. This CDR3 is built from 13 residues. Germline lookup yields CDR1 LNHDA and CDR2 SQIVND (reference sequence). The CDR3 protein is CASSIKGVDTQYF. The DNA of the CDR3 is TGTGCCAGTAGTATAAAAGGCGTAGATACGCAGTATTTT.

CDR3 coding DNA: TGTGCCAGCAGTTCAGGACAGGCCGTTAGACAGCCCCAGCATTTT. Residues: CASSSGQAVRQPQHF. The genes are TRBV6-2 or TRBV6-3 and TRBJ1-5, with 7 positions matching TRBD1. The germline V gene encodes CDR1 MNHEY and CDR2 SVGEGT. V shed 4 bases and J 7 bases; nucleotides not matched to a gene: 10. This CDR3 region has 15 residues.

The chain employs TRBV18 and TRBJ1-5; TRBD1 agrees at 8 bases. Germline V gives CDR1 KGHSH, CDR2 LQKENI. Germline trimming cut 3 bases from V and 4 bases from J; bases unmatched to any gene: 5. This CDR3 contains 15 residues. CDR3 in amino acids: CASSPQTGVNQPQHF. Here the CDR3 DNA reads TGTGCCAGCTCACCGCAGACAGGGGTAAATCAGCCCCAGCATTTT.

The CDR3 spells CASSLIELVYNEQFF. CDR3 DNA sequence: TGTGCCAGCAGCTTAATCGAACTGGTCTACAATGAGCAGTTCTTC. This sequence joins TRBV7-9 and TRBJ2-1; unclear D gene. Deletions cut 2 bases from V and 3 bases from J, with 11 bases between. Germline V gene sequence: CDR1 SEHNR, CDR2 FQNEAQ (reference sequence). The CDR3 loop spans 15 amino acids.

The chain employs TRBV12-5 and TRBJ2-2, with a weak D call TRBD1 (6 bases). The CDR3 contains 17 residues. Germline V gene lookup returns CDR1 LGHNT and CDR2 FRNRAP. Deletions cut 1 base from V and 4 bases from J, with 16 bases between. In DNA form, the CDR3 reads TGTGCTAGTGGTTTGGCCCAATTTGGGGGCCGCACCGGGGAGCTGTTTTTT. Translation: CASGLAQFGGRTGELFF.

The CDR3 DNA sequence: TGTGCCAGCAGCAGGGGTACTGAAGCTTTCTTT. Protein sequence: CASSRGTEAFF. The chain employs TRBV3-1 (or the pseudogene TRBV3-2) and TRBJ1-1; TRBD1 is a possible D gene (5 bases). V was clipped by 5 bases and J by 5 bases, with 6 bases between them. This CDR3 spans 11 amino acids. Germline V gene sequence: CDR1 LGHDT, CDR2 YNNKEL (reference sequence).

This chain links TRBV29-1 with TRBJ1-2; D remains unclear. The germline CDR1 and CDR2 sequences are SQVTM and ANQGSEA. The CDR3 extends over 12 amino acids. Trimming took off 5 bases at V and 0 bases at J, with 7 bases between the two ends. CDR3: CSVWGANYGYTF. DNA of the CDR3: TGCAGCGTTTGGGGAGCTAACTATGGCTACACCTTC. The variable domain in full, completed from reference TRBV29-1 and TRBJ1-2, reads SAVISQKPSRDICQRGTSLTIQCQVDSQVTMMFWYRQQPGQSLTLIATANQGSEATYESGFVIDKFPISRPNLTFSTLTVSNMSPEDSSIYLCSVWGANYGYTFGSGTRLTVV.

V is TRBV6-5 and J is TRBJ1-2; D is undetermined. The CDR3 is 15 residues long. Germline-derived CDR1 and CDR2 are MNHEY and SVGAGI. Trimming took 7 bases from V and 3 from J, leaving 18 bases between them. The CDR3 coding sequence is TGTGCCAGCAAATACCGCTCGGCGGCTTACTATGGCTACACCTTC. This translates into CASKYRSAAYYGYTF.

V gene TRBV6-5 combines with J gene TRBJ2-3; TRBD1 is a possible D gene (5 bases). The V and J ends lost 10 bases and 5 bases respectively, with 10 bases between them. From germline, CDR1 is MNHEY and CDR2 SVGAGI. The CDR3 loop spans 11 amino acids. CDR3 sequence: CATGRGDTQYF. The DNA for the CDR3 is TGTGCCACCGGTAGGGGAGATACGCAGTATTTT.

The chain carries TRBV18 and TRBJ1-5, with D perhaps matching TRBD1 (5 bases). The CDR3 covers 15 residues. Trimming stripped 4 bases from V and 5 bases from J, with 15 bases between. The germline V gene encodes CDR1 KGHSH and CDR2 LQKENI. This CDR3 is CASSQMGRGHQPQHF. The CDR3 region has the DNA TGTGCCAGCTCACAAATGGGACGGGGCCATCAGCCCCAGCATTTT.

The genes are TRBV2 and TRBJ2-4, with D possibly matching TRBD2 (6 bases). The CDR3 covers 14 residues. CDR1 and CDR2 (germline): SNHLY, FYNNEI. Trimming pared 4 bases from V and 1 base from J, leaving 8 bases between. This CDR3 is CASSGRGAKNIQYF. DNA of the CDR3: TGTGCCAGCAGTGGTCGGGGGGCCAAAAACATTCAGTACTTC.

This sequence joins TRBV18 and TRBJ1-1; TRBD1 agrees at 8 bases. The V segment lost 1 base and the J segment 1 base; nucleotides outside the gene matches: 8. CDR1 is KGHSH and CDR2 is LQKENI in the germline V gene. The CDR3 is 17 amino acids. The CDR3 DNA is TGTGCCAGCTCACCACGAGGTCAGGGGGCAGCGAACACTGAAGCTTTCTTT. It codes for CASSPRGQGAANTEAFF. The variable domain in full, with the rest retrieved from reference TRBV18 and TRBJ1-1, is NAGVMQNPRHLVRRRGQEARLRCSPMKGHSHVYWYRQLPEEGLKFMVYLQKENIIDESGMPKERFSAEFPKEGPSILRIQQVVRGDSAAYFCASSPRGQGAANTEAFFGQGTRLTVV.

The chain has TRBV19 and TRBJ2-1; no firm D call. V was trimmed by 3 bases and J by 6 bases, leaving 12 bases between them. This CDR3 is 14 amino acids long. The germline V gene encodes CDR1 LNHDA and CDR2 SQIVND (reference sequence). CDR3: CASSIALRGNEQFF. Written as DNA, the CDR3 is TGTGCCAGTAGTATTGCCCTTCGAGGCAATGAGCAGTTCTTC.